This T cell receptor beta chain was sequenced in a study of T cell changes during pregnancy in multiple sclerosis. Trimming pared 5 bases from V and 3 bases from J, leaving 15 bases between. The V gene's germline CDR1 is SGHDT and CDR2 YYEEEE. The CDR3 spans 15 residues. The table came from immunoSEQ multiplex PCR; TCRdb's copy has only in-frame clones and leaves some out. The sample holds about 40,000 clones; around 94% are singletons and the top ten take under 2%. This TCR was sampled from a female donor with multiple sclerosis, enrolled in a pregnancy study. Sample: peripheral blood, taken in the third trimester of pregnancy. The chain uses TRBV5-6 and TRBJ1-3; D is unresolved. The CDR3 region is CASSHTRGFGNTIYF. As DNA, the CDR3 is TGTGCCAGCAGTCACACCCGGGGATTTGGAAACACCATATATTTT.